This T cell receptor beta chain was documented in a study of T cells in Graves' hyperthyroidism and ophthalmopathy. General study points: In simple terms, a model built on 13 V-J features told ophthalmopathy apart from stable hyperthyroidism. Ophthalmopathy, as predicted by the model, came a median roughly 6.5 months after the prediction.

This clonotype was counted once. Its antigen remains unknown. Germline V gene sequence: CDR1 SNHLY, CDR2 FYNNEI. V shed 5 bases, J shed 1 base, and the junction held 3 bases outside the gene matches. The CDR3 is 14 amino acids. Ophthalmopathy in the patients scored at least 3 on Clinical Activity Score and at least 4 on NOSPECS grade, lasting under 3 months. On the basis of clinical symptoms, serum thyroxine and TRAb, thyroid ultrasound and orbital computed tomography, diagnoses were made. Amplification of TCR beta CDR3 regions used RNA as the template. Carried out on the TCR CDR3, a first-round RT-PCR used the HTBI primer set. TCRdb independently ran MiXCR on the multiplex PCR reads; one entry per CDR3 protein. The sample yields about 250,000 distinct CDR3 sequences, 20% to 25% seen once.

The chain has TRBV2 and TRBJ2-7, with 9 nucleotides matching TRBD2. Specimen: blood. The origin of this receptor is a man aged 25 to 45 with Graves' ophthalmopathy. This chain's CDR3 is CASSMGLASYEQYF. CDR3 nucleotide sequence: TGTGCCAGCAGTATGGGACTAGCTTCCTACGAGCAGTACTTC.